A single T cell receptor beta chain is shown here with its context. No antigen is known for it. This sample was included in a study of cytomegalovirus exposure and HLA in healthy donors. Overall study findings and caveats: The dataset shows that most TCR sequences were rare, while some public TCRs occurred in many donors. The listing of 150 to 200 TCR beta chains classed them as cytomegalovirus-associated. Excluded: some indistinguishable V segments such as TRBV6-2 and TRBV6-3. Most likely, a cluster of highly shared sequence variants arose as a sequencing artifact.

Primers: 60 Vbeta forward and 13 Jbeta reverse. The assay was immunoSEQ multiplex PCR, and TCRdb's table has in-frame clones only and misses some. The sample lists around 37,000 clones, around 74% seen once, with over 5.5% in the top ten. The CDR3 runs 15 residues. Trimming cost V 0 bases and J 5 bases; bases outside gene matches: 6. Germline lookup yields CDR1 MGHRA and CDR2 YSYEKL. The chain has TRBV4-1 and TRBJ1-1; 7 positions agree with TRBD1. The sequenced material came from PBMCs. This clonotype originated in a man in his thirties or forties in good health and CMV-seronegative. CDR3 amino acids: CASSQDPGGYTEAFF. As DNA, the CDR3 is TGCGCCAGCAGCCAAGATCCAGGGGGGTATACTGAAGCTTTCTTT.